Included here is one T cell receptor beta chain sequence, with context. The entry originates in a study of T cell changes during pregnancy in multiple sclerosis. Here immunoSEQ multiplex PCR was the method, and the copy in TCRdb shows in-frame clones only, minus some. The sample carries tens of thousands of clones, about nine tenths recorded once. CDR1 is MGHRA and CDR2 is YSYEKL in the germline V gene. Unmatched junction bases numbered 7, after V lost 1 base and J lost 9 bases. This CDR3 has 15 amino acids. The material sequenced was CD8+ T cells from peripheral blood mononuclear cells, taken in the first trimester of pregnancy. This clonotype was obtained from a female donor with multiple sclerosis, enrolled in a pregnancy study. This chain joins TRBV4-1 and TRBJ2-1; 9 positions agree with TRBD2. The CDR3 region is CASSQAGGRGAEQFF. CDR3 DNA sequence: TGCGCCAGCAGCCAAGCTGGCGGGAGGGGGGCTGAGCAGTTCTTC.